Ten or more counts support the clone carrying this TCR beta chain. The target antigen is unknown. TCRdb called the RACE reads again in MiXCR, with one record for every CDR3 protein. Found here are about 69,000 distinct CDR3 sequences, approximately 10% of them singletons; the top ten hold about 6.9%. This sample stems from a study of human T cells and chemical hapten exposure. Overall study: Patients got weekly scalp diphenylcyclopropenone doses over the approximately 24-week study.

Time point given: patch test 2, 6 weeks after DPC sensitization. The treatment denotes: therapeutic diphenylcyclopropenone sensitization with weekly scalp DPC. Study-wide results and caveats: No alteration of TCRs above 1 in 1000 frequency was seen with DPC sensitization.

The receptor comes from a woman aged 45-65 years with alopecia areata. Some clones in this sample may be carry-over from other donors' samples. This material consisted of whole blood, taken in connection with sensitization to the hapten diphenylcyclopropenone (DPC).

CDR3 DNA: TGTGCCAGCAGCTTAGGGAGTACGTTTGAAGCTTTCTTT. Amino acid sequence: CASSLGSTFEAFF. J is TRBJ1-1 and V is TRBV7-9, with unresolved D. The V and J ends lost 1 base and 7 bases respectively, with 10 bases between them. CDR1 is SEHNR and CDR2 is FQNEAQ in the germline V gene (reference sequence). This CDR3 is 13 amino acids long.